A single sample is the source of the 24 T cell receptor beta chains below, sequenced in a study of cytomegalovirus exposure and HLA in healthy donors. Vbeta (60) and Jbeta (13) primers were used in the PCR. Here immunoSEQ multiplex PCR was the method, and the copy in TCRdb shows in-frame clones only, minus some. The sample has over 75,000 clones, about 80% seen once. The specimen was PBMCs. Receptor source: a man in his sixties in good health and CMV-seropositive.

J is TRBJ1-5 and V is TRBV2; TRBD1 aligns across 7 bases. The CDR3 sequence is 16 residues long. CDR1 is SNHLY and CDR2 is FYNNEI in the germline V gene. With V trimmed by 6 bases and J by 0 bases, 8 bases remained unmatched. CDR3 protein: CASSALRGYSNQPQHF. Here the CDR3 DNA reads TGTGCCAGCAGCGCACTCAGGGGGTATAGCAATCAGCCCCAGCATTTT.

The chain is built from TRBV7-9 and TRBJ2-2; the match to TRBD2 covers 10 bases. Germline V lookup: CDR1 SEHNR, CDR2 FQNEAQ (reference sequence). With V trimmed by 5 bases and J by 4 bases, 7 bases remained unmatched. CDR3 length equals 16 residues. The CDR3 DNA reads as TGTGCCAGCAGCCATAGCGGGGGGATAAGCACCGGGGAGCTGTTTTTT. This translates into CASSHSGGISTGELFF. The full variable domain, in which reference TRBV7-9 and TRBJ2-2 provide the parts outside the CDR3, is DTGVSQNPRHKITKRGQNVTFRCDPISEHNRLYWYRQTLGQGPEFLTYFQNEAQLEKSRLLSDRFSAERPKGSFSTLEIQRTEQGDSAMYLCASSHSGGISTGELFFGEGSRLTVL.

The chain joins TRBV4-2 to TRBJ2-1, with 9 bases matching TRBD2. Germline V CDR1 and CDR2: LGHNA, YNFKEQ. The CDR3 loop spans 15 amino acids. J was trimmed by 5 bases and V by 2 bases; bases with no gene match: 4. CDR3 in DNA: TGTGCCAGCAGCCAACGACTAGCGGCTAACAATGAGCAGTTCTTC. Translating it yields CASSQRLAANNEQFF.

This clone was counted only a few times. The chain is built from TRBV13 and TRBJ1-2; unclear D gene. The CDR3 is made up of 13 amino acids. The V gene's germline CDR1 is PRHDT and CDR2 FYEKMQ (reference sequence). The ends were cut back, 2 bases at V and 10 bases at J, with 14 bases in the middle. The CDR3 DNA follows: TGTGCCAGCAGCTTACAACGTCGTACAATCTACACCTTC. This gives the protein CASSLQRRTIYTF.

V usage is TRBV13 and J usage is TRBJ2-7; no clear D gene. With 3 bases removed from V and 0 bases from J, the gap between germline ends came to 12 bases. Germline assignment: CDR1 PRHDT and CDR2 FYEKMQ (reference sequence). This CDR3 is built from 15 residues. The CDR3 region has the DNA TGTGCCAGCAGCTTTACCGAGCGAGACTCCTACGAGCAGTACTTC. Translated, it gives CASSFTERDSYEQYF.

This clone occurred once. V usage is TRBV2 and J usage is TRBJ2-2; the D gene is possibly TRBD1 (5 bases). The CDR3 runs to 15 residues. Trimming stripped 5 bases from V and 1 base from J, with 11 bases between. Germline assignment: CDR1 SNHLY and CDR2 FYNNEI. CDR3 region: CASSFNDRNTGELFF. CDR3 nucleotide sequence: TGTGCCAGCAGTTTCAACGACAGGAACACCGGGGAGCTGTTTTTT.

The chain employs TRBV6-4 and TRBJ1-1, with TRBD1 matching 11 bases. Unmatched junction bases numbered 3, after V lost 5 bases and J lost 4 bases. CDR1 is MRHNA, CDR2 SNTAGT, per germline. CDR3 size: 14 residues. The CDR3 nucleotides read TGTGCCAGCAGTCGGACAGGGGGCTTCACTGAAGCTTTCTTT. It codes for CASSRTGGFTEAFF.

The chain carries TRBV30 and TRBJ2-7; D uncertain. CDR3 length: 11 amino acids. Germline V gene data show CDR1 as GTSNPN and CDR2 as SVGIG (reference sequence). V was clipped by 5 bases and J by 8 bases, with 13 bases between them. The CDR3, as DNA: TGTGCCTGGGCAGTAACAGAAAAGCAGTACTTC. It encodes CAWAVTEKQYF. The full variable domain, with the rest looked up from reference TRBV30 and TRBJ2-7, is SQTIHQWPATLVQPVGSPLSLECTVEGTSNPNLYWYRQAAGRGLQLLFYSVGIGQISSEVPQNLSASRPQDRQFILSSKKLLLSDSGFYLCAWAVTEKQYFGPGTRLTVT.

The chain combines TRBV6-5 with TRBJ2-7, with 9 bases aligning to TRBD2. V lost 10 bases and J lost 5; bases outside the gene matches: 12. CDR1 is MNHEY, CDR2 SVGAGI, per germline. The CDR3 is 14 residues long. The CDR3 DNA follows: TGTGCCACGACCCCCGGCGGGAGGGGCCACGAGCAGTACTTC. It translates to CATTPGGRGHEQYF.

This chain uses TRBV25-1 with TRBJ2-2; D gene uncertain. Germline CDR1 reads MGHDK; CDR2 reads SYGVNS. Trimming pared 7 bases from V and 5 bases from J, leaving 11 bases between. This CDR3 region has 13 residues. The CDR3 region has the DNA TGTGCCAGCACCCTGGGCCGGACCGGGGAGCTGTTTTTT. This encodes CASTLGRTGELFF. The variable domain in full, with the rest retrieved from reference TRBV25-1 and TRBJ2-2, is EADIYQTPRYLVIGTGKKITLECSQTMGHDKMYWYQQDPGMELHLIHYSYGVNSTEKGDLSSESTVSRIRTEHFPLTLESARPSHTSQYLCASTLGRTGELFFGEGSRLTVL.

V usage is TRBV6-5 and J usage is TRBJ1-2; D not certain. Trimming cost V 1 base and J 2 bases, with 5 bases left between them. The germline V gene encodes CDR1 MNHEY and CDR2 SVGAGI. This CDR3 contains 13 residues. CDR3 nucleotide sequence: TGTGCCAGCAGTTACTACACCAACTATGGCTACACCTTC. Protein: CASSYYTNYGYTF.

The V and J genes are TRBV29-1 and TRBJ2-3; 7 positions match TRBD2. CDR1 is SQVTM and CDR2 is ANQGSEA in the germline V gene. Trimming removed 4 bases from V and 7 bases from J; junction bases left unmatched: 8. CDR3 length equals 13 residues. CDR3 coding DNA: TGCAGCGTTGCCCGGGAGGCAGTTAATACGCAGTATTTT. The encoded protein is CSVAREAVNTQYF.

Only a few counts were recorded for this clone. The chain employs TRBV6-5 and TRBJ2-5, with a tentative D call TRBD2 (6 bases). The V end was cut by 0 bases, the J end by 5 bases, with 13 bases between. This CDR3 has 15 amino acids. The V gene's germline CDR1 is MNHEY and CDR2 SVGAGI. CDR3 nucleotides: TGTGCCAGCAGTTACTCCTCAGGAGGGCTGGAGACCCAGTACTTC. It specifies CASSYSSGGLETQYF.

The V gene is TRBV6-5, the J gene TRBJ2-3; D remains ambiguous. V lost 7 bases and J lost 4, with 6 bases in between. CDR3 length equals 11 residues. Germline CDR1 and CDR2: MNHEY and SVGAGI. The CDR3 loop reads CASTAADTQYF. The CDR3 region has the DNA TGTGCCAGCACTGCAGCAGATACGCAGTATTTT.

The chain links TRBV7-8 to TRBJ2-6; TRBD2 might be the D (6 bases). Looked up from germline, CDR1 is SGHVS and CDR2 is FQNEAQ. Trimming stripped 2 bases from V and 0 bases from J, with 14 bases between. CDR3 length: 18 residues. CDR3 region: CASSLIPGRSSGANVLTF. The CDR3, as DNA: TGTGCCAGCAGCTTAATTCCAGGGAGGTCCTCTGGGGCCAACGTCCTGACTTTC.

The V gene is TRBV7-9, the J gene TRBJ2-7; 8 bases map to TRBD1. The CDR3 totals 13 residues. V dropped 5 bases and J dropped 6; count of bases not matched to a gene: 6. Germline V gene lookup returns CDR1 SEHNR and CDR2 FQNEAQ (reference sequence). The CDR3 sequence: CASSLGTGFEQYF. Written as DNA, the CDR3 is TGTGCCAGCAGCCTTGGGACAGGTTTCGAGCAGTACTTC.

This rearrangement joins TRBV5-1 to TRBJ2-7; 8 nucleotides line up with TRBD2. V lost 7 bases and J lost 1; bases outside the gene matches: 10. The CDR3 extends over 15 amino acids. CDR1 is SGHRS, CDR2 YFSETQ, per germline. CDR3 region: CASSGGLAESYEQYF. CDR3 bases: TGCGCCAGCTCGGGGGGGCTAGCGGAGTCCTACGAGCAGTACTTC.

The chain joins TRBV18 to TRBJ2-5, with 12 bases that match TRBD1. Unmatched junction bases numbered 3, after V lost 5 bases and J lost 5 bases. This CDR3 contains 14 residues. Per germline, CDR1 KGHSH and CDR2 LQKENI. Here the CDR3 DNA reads TGTGCCAGCTCAGGGACAGGGGGCCACGAGACCCAGTACTTC. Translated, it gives CASSGTGGHETQYF.

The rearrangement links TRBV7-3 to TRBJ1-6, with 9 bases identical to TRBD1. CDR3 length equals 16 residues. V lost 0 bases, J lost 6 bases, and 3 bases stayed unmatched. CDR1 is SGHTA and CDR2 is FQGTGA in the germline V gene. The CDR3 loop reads CASSLTPTGGNSPLHF. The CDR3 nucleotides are TGTGCCAGCAGCTTAACACCGACAGGGGGTAATTCACCCCTCCACTTT.

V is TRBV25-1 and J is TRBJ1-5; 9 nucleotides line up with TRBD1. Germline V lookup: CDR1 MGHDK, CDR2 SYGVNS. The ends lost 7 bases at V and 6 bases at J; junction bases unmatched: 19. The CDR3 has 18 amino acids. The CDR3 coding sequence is TGTGCCAGCATTATCTTTCGGGACAGGGAGCAGGGTTGTCAGCCCCAGCATTTT. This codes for CASIIFRDREQGCQPQHF.

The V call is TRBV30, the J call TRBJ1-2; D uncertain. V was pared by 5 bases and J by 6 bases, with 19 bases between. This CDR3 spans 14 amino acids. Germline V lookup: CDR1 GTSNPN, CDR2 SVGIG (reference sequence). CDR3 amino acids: CAWDRVGVANGYTF. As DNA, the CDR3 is TGTGCCTGGGACCGGGTCGGGGTGGCGAATGGCTACACCTTC.

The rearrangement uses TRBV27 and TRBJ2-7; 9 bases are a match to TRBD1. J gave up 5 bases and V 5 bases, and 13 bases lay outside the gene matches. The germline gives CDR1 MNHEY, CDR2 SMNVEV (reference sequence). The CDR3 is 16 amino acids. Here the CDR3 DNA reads TGTGCCAGCAGTCTAGGGACAGGGTATTTAGCCGACGAGCAGTACTTC. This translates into CASSLGTGYLADEQYF.

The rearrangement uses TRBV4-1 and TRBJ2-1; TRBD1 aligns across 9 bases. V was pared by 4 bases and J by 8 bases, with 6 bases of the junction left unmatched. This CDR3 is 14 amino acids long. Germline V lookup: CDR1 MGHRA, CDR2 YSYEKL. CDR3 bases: TGCGCCAGCAGCCCAAAACAGGGGGCGTATGAGCAGTTCTTC. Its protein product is CASSPKQGAYEQFF.

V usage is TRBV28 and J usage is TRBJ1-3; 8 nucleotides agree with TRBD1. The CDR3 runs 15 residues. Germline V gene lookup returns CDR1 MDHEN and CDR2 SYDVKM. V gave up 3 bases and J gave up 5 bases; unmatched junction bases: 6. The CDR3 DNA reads TGTGCCAGCAGTTTCCGGACAGGGTCTAGAAACACCATATATTTT. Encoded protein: CASSFRTGSRNTIYF.